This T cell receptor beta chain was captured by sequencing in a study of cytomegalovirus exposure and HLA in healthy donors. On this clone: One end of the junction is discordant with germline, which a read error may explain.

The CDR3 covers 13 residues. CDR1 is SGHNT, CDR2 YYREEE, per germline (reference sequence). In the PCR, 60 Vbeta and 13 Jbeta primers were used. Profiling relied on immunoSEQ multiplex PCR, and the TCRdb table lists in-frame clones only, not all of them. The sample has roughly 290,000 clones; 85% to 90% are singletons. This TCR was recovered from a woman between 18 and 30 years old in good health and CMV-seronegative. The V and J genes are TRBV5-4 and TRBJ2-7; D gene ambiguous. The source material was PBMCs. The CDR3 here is CAGSSESSYEQYF. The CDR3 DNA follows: TGTGCCGGCAGCTCAGAAAGCTCCTACGAGCAGTACTTC.